These 27 T cell receptor beta chains came from one sample sequenced in a study of T cell responses to AZD1222 COVID-19 vaccine. The table came from immunoSEQ multiplex PCR; TCRdb's copy has only in-frame clones and leaves some out. Of roughly 150,000 clones in the sample, 88% were seen once. The source material was peripheral blood, sampled 28 days after the second AZD1222 dose. These receptors were taken from an adult who received the AZD1222 COVID-19 vaccine.

This clone turned up a few times. The chain uses TRBV6-1 and TRBJ2-5; D is perhaps TRBD1 (6 bases). This CDR3 has 14 amino acids. The germline V and J ends were trimmed by 1 base and 5 bases, with 11 bases remaining between them. CDR1 and CDR2 (germline): MNHNS, SASEGT. CDR3 protein: CASSEGQGLETQYF. Written as DNA, the CDR3 is TGTGCCAGCAGTGAAGGGCAGGGGCTCGAGACCCAGTACTTC.

The rearrangement joins TRBV5-1 to TRBJ1-2, with 8 bases fitting TRBD1. The V segment lost 1 base and the J segment 5 bases; nucleotides outside the gene matches: 4. Germline assignment: CDR1 SGHRS and CDR2 YFSETQ. The CDR3 contains 14 residues. The CDR3 nucleotides are TGCGCCAGCAGCTTGCCACAGGGGGAATATGGCTACACCTTC. This gives the protein CASSLPQGEYGYTF.

The chain has TRBV12-5 and TRBJ2-1; D is tentatively TRBD1 or TRBD2 (5 bases each). Trimming took 1 base from V and 5 from J, leaving 9 bases between them. The germline CDR1 and CDR2 sequences are LGHNT and FRNRAP. This CDR3 is 14 amino acids long. CDR3 region: CASGLGWDHNEQFF. The DNA of the CDR3 is TGTGCTAGTGGTTTGGGGTGGGACCACAATGAGCAGTTCTTC.

V usage is TRBV7-3 and J usage is TRBJ2-3; 13 bases align to TRBD2. V shed 4 bases and J 2 bases; nucleotides not matched to a gene: 3. This CDR3 is 16 amino acids long. In germline, CDR1 is SGHTA, CDR2 FQGTGA. The CDR3 bases are TGTGCCAGCAGCTACGGACTAGCGGGGGCCACAGATACGCAGTATTTT. Its translation is CASSYGLAGATDTQYF.

CDR3 in amino acids: CASSPVGGGTEAFF. The CDR3 coding sequence is TGTGCCAGCAGCCCTGTCGGGGGCGGCACTGAAGCTTTCTTT. The rearrangement uses TRBV7-3 and TRBJ1-1; a possible D gene is TRBD1 (6 bases). Trimming pared 5 bases from V and 4 bases from J, leaving 14 bases between. The CDR3 covers 14 residues. Germline V gene data show CDR1 as SGHTA and CDR2 as FQGTGA.

J is TRBJ1-1 and V is TRBV11-1; D gene ambiguous. The CDR3 is made up of 15 amino acids. V was cut by 2 bases and J by 4 bases, with 14 bases left in between. The germline V gene has CDR1 SGHAT and CDR2 FQDESV (reference sequence). The CDR3 spells CASSLFSELGTEAFF. CDR3 nucleotide sequence: TGTGCCAGCAGCTTATTCTCAGAACTTGGCACTGAAGCTTTCTTT.

The CDR3 loop is CASSQDLAYQPQHF. In nucleotides, the CDR3 is TGCGCCAGCAGCCAAGATCTAGCCTATCAGCCCCAGCATTTT. J is TRBJ1-5 and V is TRBV4-3; D is undetermined. V shed 0 bases and J shed 5 bases, with 8 bases lying between them. Germline CDR1 is LGHNA and CDR2 is YSLEER. This CDR3 region has 14 residues.

This clone showed up just once. Here the CDR3 reads CASSLPGLGSDEQFF. The CDR3 nucleotides read TGTGCCAGCAGCTTACCGGGACTAGGGAGTGATGAGCAGTTCTTC. J is TRBJ2-1 and V is TRBV7-3, with 8 bases fitting TRBD2. This CDR3 is 15 amino acids long. V trimming: 2 bases; J trimming: 8 bases; junction bases outside the gene matches: 8. Per germline, CDR1 SGHTA and CDR2 FQGTGA.

This chain links TRBV5-1 with TRBJ1-4, with D hard to call. Germline CDR1 SGHRS, CDR2 YFSETQ. The CDR3 is 13 amino acids. V was trimmed by 0 bases and J by 5 bases, leaving 5 bases between them. CDR3 in DNA: TGCGCCAGCAGCTTGGACAAGAATGAAAAACTGTTTTTT. This sequence encodes CASSLDKNEKLFF.

The V and J genes are TRBV9 and TRBJ2-3, with D maybe TRBD2 (6 bases). CDR1 SGDLS and CDR2 YYNGEE come from the germline V gene. The CDR3 length is 15 residues. V lost 0 bases and J 4 bases, leaving 12 bases between the germline ends. The CDR3 DNA sequence: TGTGCCAGCAGCGTAGACCCGGGAGACTCAGATACGCAGTATTTT. The encoded protein is CASSVDPGDSDTQYF. Variable domain in full (rest from reference TRBV9 and TRBJ2-3): DSGVTQTPKHLITATGQRVTLRCSPRSGDLSVYWYQQSLDQGLQFLIQYYNGEERAKGNILERFSAQQFPDLHSELNLSSLELGDSALYFCASSVDPGDSDTQYFGPGTRLTVL.

This chain's CDR3 is CASSTAPFTDTQYF. The CDR3 DNA sequence: TGTGCCAGTAGTACTGCCCCATTCACAGATACGCAGTATTTT. The gene calls are TRBV19 and TRBJ2-3, with D unresolved. V shed 4 bases and J shed 2 bases, with 10 bases lying between them. Per germline, CDR1 LNHDA and CDR2 SQIVND (reference sequence). This CDR3 spans 14 amino acids.

A single count supports this clone. The chain recombines TRBV7-2 with TRBJ2-5; D call uncertain. The length of the CDR3 is 14 residues. Trimming stripped 1 base from V and 5 bases from J, with 11 bases between. Germline-derived CDR1 and CDR2 are SGHTA and FQGNSA. CDR3 residues: CASSLDGRRETQYF. CDR3 sequence (DNA): TGTGCCAGCAGCTTAGATGGCCGACGCGAGACCCAGTACTTC.

This chain links TRBV24-1 with TRBJ2-3, with 7 bases aligning to TRBD1. Looked up from germline, CDR1 is KGHDR and CDR2 is SFDVKD. This CDR3 is 19 amino acids long. The ends lost 3 bases at V and 2 bases at J; junction bases unmatched: 16. CDR3 sequence reads: CATSDPRSSGTEPTDTQYF. The CDR3 DNA sequence: TGTGCCACCAGTGATCCAAGAAGCTCCGGGACAGAACCCACAGATACGCAGTATTTT.

The chain recombines TRBV16 with TRBJ1-1; no firm D call. Trimming shortened V by 4 bases and J by 1 base, and 4 bases separated the two germline ends. CDR1 KGHSY and CDR2 FQNENV come from the germline V gene. The CDR3 contains 12 residues. The CDR3 here is CASSPGNTEAFF. CDR3 DNA sequence: TGTGCCAGCAGCCCAGGGAACACTGAAGCTTTCTTT. Drawing the rest from reference TRBV16 and TRBJ1-1, the complete variable domain is GEEVAQTPKHLVRGEGQKAKLYCAPIKGHSYVFWYQQVLKNEFKFLISFQNENVFDETGMPKERFSAKCLPNSPCSLEIQATKLEDSAVYFCASSPGNTEAFFGQGTRLTVV.

CDR3 nucleotides: TGTGCCAGCAGCTTAGGGACAGGGGGGGGGACCCAGTACTTC. This gives the protein CASSLGTGGGTQYF. V usage is TRBV11-2 and J usage is TRBJ2-5, with 10 bases aligning to TRBD1. CDR3 length: 14 residues. J gave up 7 bases and V 1 base, and 3 bases lay outside the gene matches. Germline V gene lookup returns CDR1 SGHAT and CDR2 FQNNGV.

This clone was counted a few times. The rearrangement links TRBV5-6 to TRBJ1-4, with 7 bases identical to TRBD1. V lost 2 bases and J lost 2; bases outside the gene matches: 6. Germline CDR1 is SGHDT and CDR2 is YYEEEE. The CDR3 contains 16 residues. This chain's CDR3 is CASSFSTGYTNEKLFF. The CDR3 coding sequence is TGTGCCAGCAGCTTCTCGACAGGGTACACTAATGAAAAACTGTTTTTT.

The chain carries TRBV27 and TRBJ1-2, with D possibly TRBD1 on 5 matching bases. The germline V gene has CDR1 MNHEY and CDR2 SMNVEV (reference sequence). The CDR3 runs to 13 residues. The V gene lost 4 bases and the J gene lost 7 bases, with 13 bases spanning the gap. The CDR3 spells CASSYTGGSGYTF. In nucleotides, the CDR3 is TGTGCCAGCAGTTACACAGGAGGGAGTGGCTACACCTTC.

This clone was picked up a small number of times. The chain joins TRBV3-1 (or the pseudogene TRBV3-2) to TRBJ1-5, with D possibly matching TRBD1 (5 bases). V lost 1 base to trimming and J lost 7 bases, with 14 bases between them. The germline CDR1 and CDR2 sequences are LGHDT and YNNKEL (reference sequence). CDR3 length: 15 residues. CDR3 nucleotide sequence: TGTGCCAGCAGCCAAGGGGCCAGGGCTGGGCAGCCCCAGCATTTT. Its protein product is CASSQGARAGQPQHF.

This clone has just a few counts. The V gene is TRBV7-8, the J gene TRBJ2-5; 7 bases match TRBD1. After removal of 6 bases from V and 5 bases from J, the junction contained 6 bases not matched to a gene. The length of the CDR3 is 13 residues. In germline, CDR1 is SGHVS, CDR2 FQNEAQ. This CDR3 is CASSFQGGETQYF. CDR3 in DNA: TGTGCCAGCAGTTTCCAAGGGGGCGAGACCCAGTACTTC.

The J gene is TRBJ1-1, the V gene TRBV30, with D unclear. The CDR3 is made up of 11 amino acids. The V and J ends lost 7 bases and 4 bases respectively, with 10 bases between them. Germline V lookup: CDR1 GTSNPN, CDR2 SVGIG (reference sequence). DNA for the CDR3: TGTGCCTTGACGGATTTCACTGAAGCTTTCTTT. Translation: CALTDFTEAFF.

The J gene is TRBJ2-7, the V gene TRBV29-1, with unresolved D. This CDR3 comprises 13 residues. V lost 7 bases and J 3 bases, leaving 16 bases between the germline ends. Germline CDR1 reads SQVTM; CDR2 reads ANQGSEA. The CDR3 sequence: CSGLFSRNYEQYF. As DNA, the CDR3 is TGCAGCGGCTTGTTCAGTCGAAACTACGAGCAGTACTTC.

This clone was counted once. The gene calls are TRBV29-1 and TRBJ2-3; the match to TRBD2 covers 12 bases. The CDR3 totals 13 residues. Trimming cost V 7 bases and J 5 bases; bases outside gene matches: 4. The V gene's germline CDR1 is SQVTM and CDR2 ANQGSEA. CDR3 region: CSAQTSGRDTQYF. The DNA of the CDR3 is TGCAGCGCTCAGACTAGCGGGAGAGATACGCAGTATTTT.

The chain links TRBV3-1 (or the pseudogene TRBV3-2) to TRBJ2-1; 11 positions agree with TRBD2. V shed 5 bases, J shed 10 bases, and the junction held 7 bases outside the gene matches. This CDR3 has 14 amino acids. Germline lookup yields CDR1 LGHDT and CDR2 YNNKEL (reference sequence). Written as DNA, the CDR3 is TGTGCCAGCAGCAGGCTAGCGGGAGGAGACGAGCAGTTCTTC. It translates to CASSRLAGGDEQFF.

This clone is a singleton in its sample. This chain connects TRBV28 to TRBJ2-3, with a possible D match to TRBD2 (5 bases). The germline V and J ends were trimmed by 6 bases and 8 bases, with 21 bases remaining between them. The CDR3 has 15 residues. Per germline, CDR1 MDHEN and CDR2 SYDVKM. CDR3 nucleotide sequence: TGTGCCAGCAGCCGCACCAATCTAGCCTGGGGTACGCAGTATTTT. It yields the protein CASSRTNLAWGTQYF.

The rearrangement uses TRBV2 and TRBJ2-5; 10 bases align to TRBD2. V lost 5 bases and J lost 7; bases outside the gene matches: 10. The length of the CDR3 is 15 residues. The germline V gene has CDR1 SNHLY and CDR2 FYNNEI. CDR3 protein: CASSPELAGYGTQYF. The CDR3 DNA reads as TGTGCCAGCAGTCCCGAACTAGCGGGGTATGGGACCCAGTACTTC.

CDR3 loop: CAWRGTGQINQPQHF. CDR3 in DNA: TGTGCCTGGAGGGGGACGGGACAGATCAATCAGCCCCAGCATTTT. The chain employs TRBV30 and TRBJ1-5; TRBD1 aligns across 7 bases. V dropped 3 bases and J dropped 3; count of bases not matched to a gene: 8. CDR1 is GTSNPN, CDR2 SVGIG, per germline (reference sequence). The CDR3 extends over 15 amino acids.

The gene calls are TRBV7-9 and TRBJ2-1; TRBD1 or TRBD2 may be the D gene (7 bases each). V lost 5 bases and J 2 bases, leaving 13 bases between the germline ends. The CDR3 extends over 15 amino acids. The germline CDR1 and CDR2 sequences are SEHNR and FQNEAQ (reference sequence). CDR3 DNA: TGTGCCAGCAGCCCCAGGGGGGGAGCCTACAATGAGCAGTTCTTC. Amino acids: CASSPRGGAYNEQFF.